One sample yielded the 32 T cell receptor beta chains listed below, sequenced in a study of blood T cell repertoires in COVID-19 (dated by TCRdb to 2020 to 2021). Library preparation used the immunoSEQ multiplex PCR assay. Sourced from immuneACCESS, this table was stored by TCRdb with only in-frame sequences that have V and J called. A share of the clones is absent; for the studies checked, an unresolved V gene accounts for under half, and the remainder has no known explanation. Here the sample has roughly 240,000 clones; 88% occur a single time. The ten largest account for 2% to 2.5% of the sample. The specimen was PBMCs or T cells enriched from blood (not recorded which). The receptors shown here come from a woman in her 40s with acute COVID-19.

The chain is built from TRBV2 and TRBJ1-6; D not resolved. Germline values: CDR1 SNHLY, CDR2 FYNNEI. V was trimmed by 6 bases and J by 9 bases, leaving 15 bases between them. The CDR3 runs to 14 residues. CDR3 sequence: CASRMGRIGSPLHF. The CDR3 DNA sequence: TGTGCCAGCAGGATGGGCAGAATCGGTTCACCCCTCCACTTT.

The chain recombines TRBV11-3 with TRBJ2-5; TRBD2 is a possible D gene (7 bases). The germline V gene encodes CDR1 SGHNT and CDR2 YENEEA. The V end lost 4 bases, the J end lost 7 bases, and 16 bases lay between the germline ends. This CDR3 region has 14 residues. The CDR3 loop reads CASSSARGGGTQYF. Written as DNA, the CDR3 is TGTGCCAGCAGCTCTGCGAGAGGGGGGGGGACCCAGTACTTC.

The chain has TRBV6-2 or TRBV6-3 and TRBJ2-7, with a weak D call TRBD2 (6 bases). The CDR3 runs 19 residues. V lost 0 bases to trimming and J lost 0 bases, with 21 bases between them. Germline assignment: CDR1 MNHEY and CDR2 SVGEGT. Written as DNA, the CDR3 is TGTGCCAGCAGTTACTCCTACCGGTCGGCGGGAATCGGCTCCTACGAGCAGTACGTC. Translating it yields CASSYSYRSAGIGSYEQYV.

The chain employs TRBV7-2 and TRBJ2-5, with a weak D call TRBD1 (6 bases). CDR3 length: 15 residues. The V gene's germline CDR1 is SGHTA and CDR2 FQGNSA. V lost 5 bases, J lost 3 bases, and 16 bases lay in between. Written as DNA, the CDR3 is TGTGCCAGCAGCCACAGGGCTAGTTGGGAAGAGACCCAGTACTTC. Amino acid sequence: CASSHRASWEETQYF.

The J gene is TRBJ1-1, the V gene TRBV4-3; 8 bases map to TRBD1. Germline CDR1 and CDR2: LGHNA and YSLEER. The length of the CDR3 is 16 residues. After removal of 1 base from V and 0 bases from J, the junction contained 4 bases not matched to a gene. The CDR3 loop is CASSQGPGGMNTEAFF. Written as DNA, the CDR3 is TGCGCCAGCAGCCAAGGTCCAGGGGGCATGAACACTGAAGCTTTCTTT.

The V call is TRBV4-3, the J call TRBJ1-5, with a possible D match to TRBD1 (5 bases). The CDR3 length is 14 residues. Trimming stripped 0 bases from V and 4 bases from J, with 7 bases between. The germline V gene encodes CDR1 LGHNA and CDR2 YSLEER. In DNA, the CDR3 is TGCGCCAGCAGCCAAGAGGCAGGGAATCAGCCCCAGCATTTT. It codes for CASSQEAGNQPQHF.

V is TRBV7-2 and J is TRBJ1-1; 11 nucleotides align to TRBD1. V dropped 1 base and J dropped 10; count of bases not matched to a gene: 5. CDR1 and CDR2 (germline): SGHTA, FQGNSA. This CDR3 is 14 amino acids long. CDR3 nucleotides: TGTGCCAGCAGCTTAGGGACAGGGGGCTCGAGAGCTTTCTTT. It translates to CASSLGTGGSRAFF.

The genes are TRBV7-8 and TRBJ1-1; no firm D call. The V gene lost 0 bases and the J gene lost 1 base, with 9 bases spanning the gap. Germline CDR1 SGHVS, CDR2 FQNEAQ. The CDR3 contains 15 residues. The CDR3 nucleotides are TGTGCCAGCAGCTTAGCACTGTTTCAGAACACTGAAGCTTTCTTT. Residues: CASSLALFQNTEAFF. Together with reference TRBV7-8 and TRBJ1-1, the CDR3 gives the full variable domain: GAGVSQSPRYKVAKRGQDVALRCDPISGHVSLFWYQQALGQGPEFLTYFQNEAQLDKSGLPSDRFFAERPEGSVSTLKIQRTQQEDSAVYLCASSLALFQNTEAFFGQGTRLTVV.

This clone was detected a few times. The V and J genes are TRBV19 and TRBJ1-6; D possibly corresponds to TRBD1 (6 bases). Germline V lookup: CDR1 LNHDA, CDR2 SQIVND (reference sequence). Trimming stripped 7 bases from V and 7 bases from J, with 14 bases between. This CDR3 has 14 amino acids. The CDR3 DNA is TGTGCCAGTAAGGGCAGGACAGTGAATTCACCCCTCCACTTT. This translates into CASKGRTVNSPLHF.

The J gene is TRBJ1-1, the V gene TRBV7-8; perhaps TRBD1 as D (5 bases). This CDR3 comprises 13 residues. The germline gives CDR1 SGHVS, CDR2 FQNEAQ. V was trimmed by 1 base and J by 4 bases, leaving 7 bases between them. The CDR3 nucleotides are TGTGCCAGCAGCTTAGGACAGAGCACTGAAGCTTTCTTT. Translating it yields CASSLGQSTEAFF. Full variable domain (rest looked up from reference TRBV7-8 and TRBJ1-1): GAGVSQSPRYKVAKRGQDVALRCDPISGHVSLFWYQQALGQGPEFLTYFQNEAQLDKSGLPSDRFFAERPEGSVSTLKIQRTQQEDSAVYLCASSLGQSTEAFFGQGTRLTVV.

This clone was observed once. The chain has TRBV29-1 and TRBJ1-2; no firm D call. Germline values: CDR1 SQVTM, CDR2 ANQGSEA. V lost 4 bases and J lost 2, with 8 bases in between. The CDR3 extends over 12 amino acids. CDR3 bases: TGCAGCGTTGGCAGGATCAACTATGGCTACACCTTC. Its protein is CSVGRINYGYTF.

The chain employs TRBV30 and TRBJ1-1, with unresolved D. Germline values: CDR1 GTSNPN, CDR2 SVGIG (reference sequence). The V and J ends lost 3 bases and 4 bases respectively, with 15 bases between them. This CDR3 has 14 residues. CDR3 residues: CAWSGVTVGTEAFF. The CDR3 nucleotides are TGTGCCTGGAGCGGGGTTACGGTGGGCACTGAAGCTTTCTTT.

V and J are TRBV3-1 (or the pseudogene TRBV3-2) and TRBJ2-1; D is unclear. The CDR3 covers 15 residues. Trimming took off 3 bases at V and 8 bases at J, with 17 bases between the two ends. Germline CDR1 is LGHDT and CDR2 is YNNKEL (reference sequence). Written as DNA, the CDR3 is TGTGCCAGCAGCCAGAGGTTCGAGCCGTCGGATGAGCAGTTCTTC. Translating it yields CASSQRFEPSDEQFF.

The chain links TRBV7-2 to TRBJ2-5, with TRBD1 identical over 9 bases. Germline V gene sequence: CDR1 SGHTA, CDR2 FQGNSA. Unmatched junction bases numbered 7, after V lost 5 bases and J lost 3 bases. The CDR3 runs 15 residues. CDR3 protein: CASSARRDREETQYF. CDR3 sequence (DNA): TGTGCCAGCAGCGCCCGCCGGGACAGGGAAGAGACCCAGTACTTC.

V is TRBV30 and J is TRBJ2-1, with 7 nucleotides matching TRBD2. This CDR3 has 15 amino acids. V lost 4 bases to trimming and J lost 3 bases; unmatched junction nucleotides: 9. The germline gives CDR1 GTSNPN, CDR2 SVGIG (reference sequence). In DNA form, the CDR3 reads TGTGCCTGGACCATAGGGAAGCGGGGCTACAATGAGCAGTTCTTC. Its translation: CAWTIGKRGYNEQFF.

The chain couples TRBV3-1 (or the pseudogene TRBV3-2) to TRBJ2-1; 14 nucleotides align to TRBD2. This CDR3 is 19 amino acids long. Unmatched junction bases numbered 10, after V lost 1 base and J lost 5 bases. Looked up from germline, CDR1 is LGHDT and CDR2 is YNNKEL (reference sequence). The CDR3 sequence is CASSQAGLAGGVGDNEQFF. The DNA of the CDR3 is TGTGCCAGCAGCCAAGCCGGACTAGCGGGAGGAGTAGGGGACAATGAGCAGTTCTTC.

This chain uses TRBV2 with TRBJ1-2; 9 nucleotides match TRBD1. Unmatched junction bases numbered 15, after V lost 2 bases and J lost 2 bases. CDR1 is SNHLY and CDR2 is FYNNEI in the germline V gene. The CDR3 length is 19 residues. The CDR3 loop reads CASSESPGQGYDYNYGYTF. The CDR3 region has the DNA TGTGCCAGCAGTGAATCCCCGGGACAGGGATATGACTACAACTATGGCTACACCTTC.

The V gene is TRBV6-6, the J gene TRBJ1-2; 9 bases map to TRBD1. Per germline, CDR1 MNHNY and CDR2 SVGAGI (reference sequence). After removal of 7 bases from V and 4 bases from J, the junction contained 10 bases not matched to a gene. CDR3 length: 15 residues. CDR3 in amino acids: CASKNTGGRGYGYTF. CDR3 nucleotide sequence: TGTGCCAGCAAGAATACAGGGGGCCGGGGCTATGGCTACACCTTC.

This clone appeared a single time. The V and J genes are TRBV27 and TRBJ1-4, with TRBD1 as a possible D gene (5 bases). Germline assignment: CDR1 MNHEY and CDR2 SMNVEV (reference sequence). Trimming pared 3 bases from V and 4 bases from J, leaving 9 bases between. The CDR3 contains 14 residues. The CDR3 DNA reads as TGTGCCAGCAGTTTTGGGGGGGGTAATGAAAAACTGTTTTTT. Translated: CASSFGGGNEKLFF.

V usage is TRBV7-8 and J usage is TRBJ2-1; 9 bases fit TRBD2. Germline-derived CDR1 and CDR2 are SGHVS and FQNEAQ. Trimming took 10 bases from V and 2 from J; bases not matched to a gene: 9. The CDR3 is 15 residues long. CDR3 sequence (DNA): TGTGCCACCCCACGGCGGGAGGGCCCCTACAATGAGCAGTTCTTC. Protein: CATPRREGPYNEQFF.

The chain links TRBV10-2 to TRBJ1-2, with a weak D call TRBD1 (6 bases). V was cut by 1 base and J by 8 bases, with 11 bases left in between. In germline, CDR1 is WSHSY, CDR2 SAAADI. There are 13 residues in the CDR3. The CDR3 protein is CASSEFTGHGYTF. CDR3 nucleotides: TGCGCCAGCAGTGAGTTTACAGGGCACGGCTACACCTTC.

The chain recombines TRBV3-1 (or the pseudogene TRBV3-2) with TRBJ1-1; 9 bases align to TRBD1. Unmatched junction bases numbered 5, after V lost 2 bases and J lost 4 bases. The CDR3 sequence is 15 residues long. Germline CDR1 is LGHDT and CDR2 is YNNKEL (reference sequence). The CDR3 bases are TGTGCCAGCAGCCAAAACATACAGGGGGCCACTGAAGCTTTCTTT. Translation gives CASSQNIQGATEAFF.

The chain links TRBV5-4 to TRBJ2-5, with D unclear. The ends were cut back, 4 bases at V and 2 bases at J, with 15 bases in the middle. The CDR3 totals 15 residues. From germline, CDR1 is SGHNT and CDR2 YYREEE (reference sequence). CDR3 protein: CASSEVRQYQETQYF. DNA of the CDR3: TGTGCCAGCAGCGAGGTACGGCAGTATCAAGAGACCCAGTACTTC.

The chain carries TRBV11-2 and TRBJ2-5, with D possibly TRBD1 on 5 matching bases. V lost 5 bases to trimming and J lost 1 base, with 17 bases between them. The CDR3 has 16 amino acids. The germline CDR1 and CDR2 sequences are SGHAT and FQNNGV. CDR3: CASSIRQIAFQETQYF. In DNA, the CDR3 is TGTGCCAGCAGCATACGACAGATAGCCTTCCAAGAGACCCAGTACTTC.

The rearrangement joins TRBV3-1 (or the pseudogene TRBV3-2) to TRBJ2-5; TRBD2 matches 7 bases. CDR1 LGHDT and CDR2 YNNKEL come from the germline V gene (reference sequence). CDR3 size: 15 residues. The trim removed 0 bases at V and 2 bases at J, leaving 3 bases unmatched. CDR3 sequence reads: CASSQEVLAQETQYF. DNA for the CDR3: TGTGCCAGCAGCCAAGAAGTACTAGCGCAAGAGACCCAGTACTTC.

The chain employs TRBV6-5 and TRBJ2-7, with a tentative D call TRBD2 (7 bases). Trimming removed 10 bases at V and 0 bases at J, with 16 bases between. This CDR3 is 14 amino acids long. Germline V gives CDR1 MNHEY, CDR2 SVGAGI. The CDR3 sequence: CAIQWGGNSYEQYF. The CDR3 region has the DNA TGTGCCATCCAGTGGGGGGGCAACTCCTACGAGCAGTACTTC.

The count of this clone is one. V usage is TRBV5-1 and J usage is TRBJ1-1, with 8 bases matching TRBD1. J was trimmed by 0 bases and V by 0 bases; bases with no gene match: 4. The CDR3 length is 16 residues. The germline V gene has CDR1 SGHRS and CDR2 YFSETQ. CDR3 in amino acids: CASSLGGTGMNTEAFF. As DNA, the CDR3 is TGCGCCAGCAGCTTGGGCGGGACAGGTATGAACACTGAAGCTTTCTTT. Complete variable domain (other parts from reference TRBV5-1 and TRBJ1-1): KAGVTQTPRYLIKTRGQQVTLSCSPISGHRSVSWYQQTPGQGLQFLFEYFSETQRNKGNFPGRFSGRQFSNSRSEMNVSTLELGDSALYLCASSLGGTGMNTEAFFGQGTRLTVV.

The chain combines TRBV27 with TRBJ1-6, with 9 nucleotides matching TRBD1. J was trimmed by 9 bases and V by 7 bases; bases with no gene match: 19. CDR1 is MNHEY and CDR2 is SMNVEV in the germline V gene (reference sequence). CDR3 length: 18 residues. In DNA, the CDR3 is TGTGCCAGCACCATTGGGACCCGTCAGACAGGGGGGCGTTCACCCCTCCACTTT. Translated, it gives CASTIGTRQTGGRSPLHF.

The CDR3 nucleotides read TGCGCCAGCAGCTCCGGGACAAACAATGAGCAGTTCTTC. Its translation: CASSSGTNNEQFF. The V gene is TRBV10-1, the J gene TRBJ2-1, with a possible D match to TRBD1 (6 bases). CDR3 size: 13 residues. The germline V gene has CDR1 WNHNN and CDR2 SYGVQD (reference sequence). Trimming left V 6 bases short and J 5 bases short, with 11 bases between.

The V and J genes are TRBV14 and TRBJ2-1; 7 bases match TRBD2. The CDR3 contains 12 residues. Germline CDR1 is SGHDN and CDR2 is FVKESK. V dropped 5 bases and J dropped 12; count of bases not matched to a gene: 7. CDR3: CASSGRGTMQFF. In nucleotides, the CDR3 is TGTGCCAGCAGCGGGAGGGGAACGATGCAGTTCTTC. Filled out from reference TRBV14 and TRBJ2-1, the complete variable domain reads EAGVTQFPSHSVIEKGQTVTLRCDPISGHDNLYWYRRVMGKEIKFLLHFVKESKQDESGMPNNRFLAERTGGTYSTLKVQPAELEDSGVYFCASSGRGTMQFFGPGTRLTVL.

This clone was counted a single time. The genes are TRBV2 and TRBJ1-5, with D perhaps matching TRBD1 (6 bases). Germline-derived CDR1 and CDR2 are SNHLY and FYNNEI. V was pared by 7 bases and J by 6 bases, with 10 bases between. The CDR3 has 12 amino acids. The CDR3 DNA sequence: TGTGCCAGCACGACAGGTCCTCAGCCCCAGCATTTT. Protein: CASTTGPQPQHF.

J is TRBJ1-4 and V is TRBV11-2; D might be TRBD1 (5 bases). The length of the CDR3 is 16 residues. V was clipped by 2 bases and J by 0 bases, with 10 bases between them. The germline CDR1 and CDR2 sequences are SGHAT and FQNNGV. The CDR3 DNA reads TGTGCCAGCAGCTTAACCTGGGGGGCAACTAATGAAAAACTGTTTTTT. As protein: CASSLTWGATNEKLFF.